Listed below are T cell receptor beta chains from one sample, sequenced in a study of blood T cells in healthy people across ages. TCRdb passed the 5' RACE reads through MiXCR, listing each CDR3 protein once. There are 1,500,000 or so distinct CDR3 sequences in the sample; 35% to 45% occur only once, and approximately 4.1% lies in the top ten. The sample taken for sequencing was blood. The receptors come from a woman aged 18-29 years in good health. CDR3s include the opening cysteine and the closing phenylalanine or tryptophan. D genes are given only for firm matches. A row's size may be missing; if present it is once, few, many or a size class.

j_gene	v_gene	d_gene	abundance	CDR3nt	CDR3aa
TRBJ2-6	TRBV6-5	NA	NA	TGTGCCAGCAGTACAACAGCTACCTCTGGGGCCAACGTCCTGACTTTC	CASSTTATSGANVLTF
TRBJ2-3	TRBV3-1	NA	few	TGTGCCAGCAGCCCCCGGAGGGCAAGCACAGATACGCAGTATTTT	CASSPRRASTDTQYF
TRBJ1-4	TRBV27	NA	NA	TGTGCCAGCGGGTTTTTTCGGAATGAAAAACTGTTTTTT	CASGFFRNEKLFF
TRBJ2-7	TRBV4-1	NA	many	TGCGCCAGCAGCCAAGAAGGGTTCTCCTACGAGCAGTACTTC	CASSQEGFSYEQYF
TRBJ1-5	TRBV20-1	TRBD1	NA	TGCAGTGGGCGGGAGGGGGCGCGTTATCAGCCCCAGCATTTT	CSGREGARYQPQHF
TRBJ2-7	TRBV7-2	TRBD2	NA	TGTGCCAGCAGCTTAGCCTCTAGCGGCCTCTACGAGCAGTACTTC	CASSLASSGLYEQYF
TRBJ2-3	TRBV20-1	TRBD2	NA	TGCAGTGCTAGAAAGGGCGCGGGGGTGGGAGATACGCAGTATTTT	CSARKGAGVGDTQYF
TRBJ2-4	TRBV7-2	NA	NA	TGTGCCAGCAGCTTAGAGGAGGGTAGCATTCAGTACTTC	CASSLEEGSIQYF
TRBJ2-1	TRBV11-2	NA	many	TGTGCCAGCAGCTTACCCCCCTCTAGAAACAATGAGCAGTTCTTC	CASSLPPSRNNEQFF
TRBJ2-2	TRBV7-2	NA	NA	TGTGCCAGCAGCCCCCCCCTTAACACCGGGGAGCTGTTTTTT	CASSPPLNTGELFF
TRBJ2-1	TRBV10-3	NA	NA	TGTGCCATCAGGCGGGGCCCGAACCCACAAGAGACCCAGTTCTTC	CAIRRGPNPQETQFF
TRBJ1-1	TRBV30	NA	NA	TGTGCCTGGAGTGGCTACACTGAAGCTTTCTTT	CAWSGYTEAFF
TRBJ1-2	TRBV5-8	TRBD1	few	TGTGCTAGCAGCGAGGACAGGGGAAACTATGGCTACACCTTC	CASSEDRGNYGYTF
TRBJ1-2	TRBV20-1	TRBD1	few	TGCAGTGCTAGAGATCCAGTGACAGGGGGGGCCTATGGCTACACCTTC	CSARDPVTGGAYGYTF
TRBJ1-1	TRBV2	NA	NA	TGTGCCAGCAGCCAAGACACCGGGCTAGGGGCTTTCTTT	CASSQDTGLGAFF
TRBJ2-7	TRBV3-1	NA	few	TGTGCCAGCAGCCAAGGTATATGGGGGAACTCCTACGAGCAGTACTTC	CASSQGIWGNSYEQYF
TRBJ1-2	TRBV7-8	NA	few	TGTGCCAGCAGCTTAGCGGTTGGCAGATCTACTAACTACTATGGCTACACCTTC	CASSLAVGRSTNYYGYTF
TRBJ1-2	TRBV28	TRBD1	NA	TGTGCCAGCAGTTTATCCAAAGCCCCAGGGGGGGACTACACCTTC	CASSLSKAPGGDYTF
TRBJ2-5	TRBV20-1	TRBD1	once	TGCAGTGCTAGACCACAGGGGGCTCGGGAGACCCAGTACTTC	CSARPQGARETQYF
TRBJ2-1	TRBV20-1	TRBD2	few	TGCAGTGCTAGAGATCCTAGCGGGGTCGTGTATTCCTACAATGAGCAGTTCTTC	CSARDPSGVVYSYNEQFF
TRBJ1-1	TRBV6-6	NA	NA	TGTGCCAGCATCCCCTCGGTCACGAGGGACACTGAAGCTTTCTTT	CASIPSVTRDTEAFF
TRBJ1-6	TRBV27	NA	few	TGTGCCAGCAGTCCCCGGGGGTCACCCCTCCACTTT	CASSPRGSPLHF
TRBJ2-1	TRBV20-1	TRBD2	NA	TGCAGTGCTATCGGAAGACTAGCGGGATACAATGAGCAGTTCTTC	CSAIGRLAGYNEQFF
TRBJ2-3	TRBV7-2	NA	NA	TGTGCCAGCAGCTGGAGTAAAGATACGCAGTATTTT	CASSWSKDTQYF
TRBJ2-3	TRBV5-1	TRBD2	few	TGCGCCAGCAGCATCCCGACTAGCGGACTCACAGATACGCAGTATTTT	CASSIPTSGLTDTQYF
TRBJ1-4	TRBV6-5	NA	NA	TGTGCCAGCAAGAAGGGGCTAACAACTAATGAAAAACTGTTTTTT	CASKKGLTTNEKLFF